Below, one T cell receptor beta chain is given with its context. Which antigen it targets is not known. Base qualities are not recorded, but no much larger clone differs from it by a single base. Including the terminal cysteine and phenylalanine, the CDR3 comprises 16 residues. Just the 48-base CDR3 DNA is kept, in frame starting at base 1. The germline V gene specifies SGHDT as CDR1 and YYEEEE as CDR2. V has 4 bases trimmed and J has 1 base trimmed; junction bases matching no gene number 6. Library preparation employed the immunoSEQ multiplex PCR assay. The immuneACCESS repertoire file appears here via TCRdb, limited to in-frame rearrangements. These files lack a portion of the clones; in checked studies, under half of the deficit traces to unresolved V genes, and the cause of the others is not known. A total of 100,000 to 150,000 clones appear in this sample, approximately 89% of them only once. 8.6% of the sample is taken by the ten largest.

The entry originates in a study of control samples from healthy donors and cancer patients (dated by TCRdb to the early 2020s). This TCR came from a man between 18 and 35 years old in good health. The rearrangement combines TRBV5-6 with TRBJ2-5, with 11 central nucleotides matching TRBD2. Sequenced: blood. The CDR3 protein is CASSTPGLAVQETQYF. In nucleotides, the sequence is TGTGCCAGCAGCACCCCGGGACTAGCGGTCCAAGAGACCCAGTACTTC. The CDR3, completed at both ends by the reference TRBV5-6 and TRBJ2-5 genes, gives the full variable domain DAGVTQSPTHLIKTRGQQVTLRCSPKSGHDTVSWYQQALGQGPQFIFQYYEEEERQRGNFPDRFSGHQFPNYSSELNVNALLLGDSALYLCASSTPGLAVQETQYFGPGTRLLVL.